This TCR beta chain stems from a study of cytomegalovirus exposure and HLA in healthy donors. Study-level findings and limits: Further analysis was carried out later, and it showed several of the most significant clusters appearing linked to common viral pathogens.

This clone occurred a few times. As yet, its antigen is unknown. Germline V gene sequence: CDR1 SQVTM, CDR2 ANQGSEA. Unmatched junction bases numbered 9, after V lost 4 bases and J lost 4 bases. This CDR3 comprises 14 residues. PCR primers comprised 60 Vbeta and 13 Jbeta primers. Generated by immunoSEQ multiplex PCR, the TCRdb table keeps only in-frame clones and is missing some. In the table there are 100,000 to 150,000 clones, less than 80% of which are singletons. J is TRBJ1-2 and V is TRBV29-1; 7 positions agree with TRBD1. Sequencing was carried out using PBMCs. The receptor comes from a woman aged 45-59 years in good health and CMV-seronegative. The CDR3 coding sequence is TGCAGCGTTGTTTCGGGAGGGGGCATCTATGGCTACACCTTC. Encoded protein: CSVVSGGGIYGYTF.